Included here is one TCR beta chain sequence, with context. This CDR3 has 19 residues. This record belongs to a study of blood T cell repertoires in COVID-19. Looking at the study overall: The cDNA or gDNA used as material had been derived from T cells, B-cell-depleted T cells, or PBMCs.

Authors' processing steps: Reference gene primer amplification gave nucleated cell count estimates. Assay used: immunoSEQ multiplex PCR; TCRdb lists only in-frame clones, some missing. That table gives V, J and clone size, and the DNA gave D and trimming. The data show about 200,000 clones, with 80% to 90% seen just once and 2% to 2.5% held by the top ten. The specimen sequenced was PBMCs or T cells enriched from blood (not recorded which). The origin of this receptor is a woman aged 40 to 50 with acute COVID-19. This rearrangement joins TRBV21-1 to TRBJ1-3; the table names TRBD1, a call not compared with the DNA. TRBV21-1 is designated a pseudogene. CDR3 sequence: CASSKALQGNGSSGNTIYF. As DNA, the CDR3 is TGTGCCAGCAGCAAAGCTCTGCAGGGAAATGGAAGCTCTGGAAACACCATATATTTT.